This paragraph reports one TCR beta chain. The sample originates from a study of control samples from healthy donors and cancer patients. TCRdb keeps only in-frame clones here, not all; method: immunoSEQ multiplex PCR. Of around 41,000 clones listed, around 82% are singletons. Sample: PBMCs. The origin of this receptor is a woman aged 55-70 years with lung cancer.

CDR3: CASRPLPGGIPYEQYF. The CDR3 DNA follows: TGTGCCAGCAGGCCTTTACCTGGGGGGATTCCCTACGAGCAGTACTTC. V gene TRBV6-2 or TRBV6-3 combines with J gene TRBJ2-7; tentative D call: TRBD2 (6 bases). The CDR3 totals 16 residues. CDR1 and CDR2 from the germline V gene are MNHEY and SVGEGT. V dropped 6 bases and J dropped 2 bases, with 20 bases sitting between them.